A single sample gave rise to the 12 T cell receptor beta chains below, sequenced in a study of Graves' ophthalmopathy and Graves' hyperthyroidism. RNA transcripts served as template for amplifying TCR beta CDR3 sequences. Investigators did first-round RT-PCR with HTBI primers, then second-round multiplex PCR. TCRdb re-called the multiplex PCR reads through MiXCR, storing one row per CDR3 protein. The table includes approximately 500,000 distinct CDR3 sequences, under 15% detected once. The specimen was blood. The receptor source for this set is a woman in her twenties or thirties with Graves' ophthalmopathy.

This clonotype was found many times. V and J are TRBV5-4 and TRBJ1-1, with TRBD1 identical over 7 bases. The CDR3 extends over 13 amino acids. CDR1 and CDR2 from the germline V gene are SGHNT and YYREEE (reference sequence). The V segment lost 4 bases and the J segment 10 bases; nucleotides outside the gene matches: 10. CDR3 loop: CASSPPQGIGAFF. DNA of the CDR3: TGTGCCAGCAGCCCGCCACAGGGGATAGGAGCTTTCTTT.

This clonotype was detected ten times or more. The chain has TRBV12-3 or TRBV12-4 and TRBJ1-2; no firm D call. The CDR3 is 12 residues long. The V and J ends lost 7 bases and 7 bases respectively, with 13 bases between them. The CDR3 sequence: CASTSNGAGYTF. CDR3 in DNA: TGTGCCAGCACCTCGAATGGCGCTGGCTACACCTTC.

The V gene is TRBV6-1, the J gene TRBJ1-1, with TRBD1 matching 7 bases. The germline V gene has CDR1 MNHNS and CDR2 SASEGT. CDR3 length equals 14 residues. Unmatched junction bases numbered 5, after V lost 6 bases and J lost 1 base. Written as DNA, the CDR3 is TGTGCCAGCAGCCCCGACAGGGAGAACACTGAAGCTTTCTTT. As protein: CASSPDRENTEAFF.

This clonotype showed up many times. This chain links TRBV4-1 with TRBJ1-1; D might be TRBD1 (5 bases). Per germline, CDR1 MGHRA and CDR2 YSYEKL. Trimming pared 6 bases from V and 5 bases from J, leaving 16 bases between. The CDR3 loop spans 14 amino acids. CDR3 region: CASRPLQKGTEAFF. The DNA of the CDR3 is TGCGCCAGCAGGCCACTACAGAAGGGGACTGAAGCTTTCTTT.

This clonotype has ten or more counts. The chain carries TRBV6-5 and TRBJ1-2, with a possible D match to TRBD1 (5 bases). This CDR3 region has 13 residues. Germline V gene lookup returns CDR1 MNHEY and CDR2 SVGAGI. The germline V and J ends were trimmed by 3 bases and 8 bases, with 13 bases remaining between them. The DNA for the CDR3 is TGTGCCAGCAGTTATCGCAGGGAAGGGGGCTACACCTTC. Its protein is CASSYRREGGYTF.

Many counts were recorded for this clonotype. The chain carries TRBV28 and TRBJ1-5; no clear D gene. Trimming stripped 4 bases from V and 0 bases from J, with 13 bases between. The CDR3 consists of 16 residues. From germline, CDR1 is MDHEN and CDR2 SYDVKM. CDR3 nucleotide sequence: TGTGCCAGCAGTTCGAAGAAAGGGCGTAGCAATCAGCCCCAGCATTTT. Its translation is CASSSKKGRSNQPQHF.

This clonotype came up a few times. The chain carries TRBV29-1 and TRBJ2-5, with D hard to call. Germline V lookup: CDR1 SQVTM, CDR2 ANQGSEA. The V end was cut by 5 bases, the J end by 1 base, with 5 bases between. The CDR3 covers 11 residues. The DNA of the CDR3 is TGCAGCGTTTCGCCCCAAGAGACCCAGTACTTC. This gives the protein CSVSPQETQYF. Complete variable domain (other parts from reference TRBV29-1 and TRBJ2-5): SAVISQKPSRDICQRGTSLTIQCQVDSQVTMMFWYRQQPGQSLTLIATANQGSEATYESGFVIDKFPISRPNLTFSTLTVSNMSPEDSSIYLCSVSPQETQYFGPGTRLLVL.

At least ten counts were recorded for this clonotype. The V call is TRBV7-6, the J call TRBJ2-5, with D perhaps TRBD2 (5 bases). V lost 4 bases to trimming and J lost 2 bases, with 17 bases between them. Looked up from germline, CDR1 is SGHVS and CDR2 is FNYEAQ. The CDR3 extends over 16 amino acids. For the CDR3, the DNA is TGTGCCAGCAGCTCCGGGGTACATAGCGTGCAAGAGACCCAGTACTTC. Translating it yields CASSSGVHSVQETQYF. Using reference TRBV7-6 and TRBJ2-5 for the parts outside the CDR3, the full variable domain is GAGVSQSPRYKVTKRGQDVALRCDPISGHVSLYWYRQALGQGPEFLTYFNYEAQQDKSGLPNDRFSAERPEGSISTLTIQRTEQRDSAMYRCASSSGVHSVQETQYFGPGTRLLVL.

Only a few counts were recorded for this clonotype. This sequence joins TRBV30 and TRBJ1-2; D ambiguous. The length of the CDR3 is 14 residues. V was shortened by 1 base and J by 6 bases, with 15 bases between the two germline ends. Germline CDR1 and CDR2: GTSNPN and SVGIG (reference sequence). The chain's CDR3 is CAWSEGLRGDGYTF. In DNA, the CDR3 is TGTGCCTGGAGTGAGGGCCTCCGGGGTGATGGCTACACCTTC.

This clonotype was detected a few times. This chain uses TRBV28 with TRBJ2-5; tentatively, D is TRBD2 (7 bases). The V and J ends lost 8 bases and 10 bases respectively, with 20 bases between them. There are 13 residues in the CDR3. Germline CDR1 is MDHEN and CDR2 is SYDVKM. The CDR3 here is CASVSRGGGDQYF. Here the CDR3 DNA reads TGTGCCAGCGTTTCCAGGGGCGGGGGCGACCAGTACTTC.

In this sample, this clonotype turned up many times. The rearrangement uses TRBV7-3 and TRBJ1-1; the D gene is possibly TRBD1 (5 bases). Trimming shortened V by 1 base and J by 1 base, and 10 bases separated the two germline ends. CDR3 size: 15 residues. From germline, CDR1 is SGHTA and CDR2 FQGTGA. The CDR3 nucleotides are TGTGCCAGCAGCTTAATGCCAGGGACGAACACTGAAGCTTTCTTT. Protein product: CASSLMPGTNTEAFF.

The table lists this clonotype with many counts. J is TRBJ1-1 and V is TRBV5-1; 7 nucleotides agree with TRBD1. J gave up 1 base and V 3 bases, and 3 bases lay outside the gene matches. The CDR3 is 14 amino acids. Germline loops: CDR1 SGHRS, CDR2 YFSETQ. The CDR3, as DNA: TGCGCCAGCAGCTGGGACAGTACGAACACTGAAGCTTTCTTT. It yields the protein CASSWDSTNTEAFF.